The next 8 T cell receptor beta chains were all read from a single sample in a study of Ad26.COV2.S vaccination and SARS-CoV-2 variants (dated by TCRdb to about 2021). This sample's treatment or condition label indicates: some 20 received Ad26.COV2.S at low or high dose, single or two shots; a few received placebo; per-sample allocation not given. For vaccine and placebo recipients, the sequenced repertoires came from samples collected on day 63 after the first injection. The receptor library was made with the immunoSEQ multiplex PCR assay. The table was pulled from immuneACCESS by TCRdb, which kept in-frame rearrangements only. Such tables lose some clones; where checked, under half of the loss comes from unresolved V genes, and the rest has no known cause. Across this sample there are roughly 270,000 clones, with approximately 87% seen only once. The top ten hold less than 3.5% of the sample.

Specimen: peripheral blood, collected in a trial of Ad26.COV2.S vaccine versus placebo. These receptors were collected from a person aged 18-60 years who received the Ad26.COV2.S COVID-19 vaccine or a placebo.

The genes are TRBV2 and TRBJ1-1, with D tentatively TRBD1 (5 bases). This CDR3 spans 15 amino acids. Trimming took off 3 bases at V and 2 bases at J, with 13 bases between the two ends. From germline, CDR1 is SNHLY and CDR2 FYNNEI. CDR3 sequence reads: CASSDFGAGNTEAFF. Here the CDR3 DNA reads TGTGCCAGCAGTGATTTTGGGGCGGGAAACACTGAAGCTTTCTTT.

The gene calls are TRBV4-2 and TRBJ2-3; the D gene is possibly TRBD2 (6 bases). The CDR3 contains 11 residues. Trimming took 9 bases from V and 9 from J, leaving 13 bases between them. The germline V gene encodes CDR1 LGHNA and CDR2 YNFKEQ. As DNA, the CDR3 is TGTGCCAGTAGCGGCGTCGAAACGCAGTATTTT. Translated, it gives CASSGVETQYF.

The J gene is TRBJ2-5, the V gene TRBV30, with TRBD1 matching 7 bases. With V trimmed by 0 bases and J by 5 bases, 0 bases remained unmatched. This CDR3 contains 12 residues. Germline V lookup: CDR1 GTSNPN, CDR2 SVGIG (reference sequence). The CDR3 loop is CAWSVQGETQYF. The CDR3, as DNA: TGTGCCTGGAGTGTACAGGGGGAGACCCAGTACTTC.

The chain is built from TRBV6-5 and TRBJ1-5; 7 bases are shared with TRBD1. Germline V CDR1 and CDR2: MNHEY, SVGAGI. V dropped 6 bases and J dropped 5; count of bases not matched to a gene: 4. CDR3 size: 13 residues. The CDR3 spells CASSTGQDQPQHF. CDR3 coding DNA: TGTGCCAGCAGCACCGGACAGGATCAGCCCCAGCATTTT.

The V call is TRBV28, the J call TRBJ1-1, with D hard to call. V lost 7 bases to trimming and J lost 2 bases, with 14 bases between them. The CDR3 spans 14 residues. The germline V gene has CDR1 MDHEN and CDR2 SYDVKM. CDR3 nucleotides: TGTGCCAGCATTTTCCAACGGGGTAACACTGAAGCTTTCTTT. Residues: CASIFQRGNTEAFF.

This clone was counted only a few times. The J gene is TRBJ2-5, the V gene TRBV6-2 or TRBV6-3; TRBD1 might be the D (5 bases). V was shortened by 1 base and J by 14 bases, with 11 bases between the two germline ends. The CDR3 is 11 residues long. Germline CDR1 and CDR2: MNHEY and SVGEGT. The CDR3 region is CASSYYLDTYF. CDR3 bases: TGTGCCAGCAGTTACTATCTGGACACCTACTTC.

The V and J genes are TRBV5-1 and TRBJ1-1; D remains ambiguous. The CDR3 loop spans 14 amino acids. The ends were cut back, 4 bases at V and 1 base at J, with 11 bases in the middle. CDR1 is SGHRS, CDR2 YFSETQ, per germline. The CDR3: CASSPTSTNTEAFF. The CDR3 DNA reads TGCGCCAGCAGCCCTACGTCGACGAACACTGAAGCTTTCTTT.

There are a few counts of this clone. The V call is TRBV9, the J call TRBJ1-6; D is unresolved. This CDR3 spans 15 amino acids. CDR1 SGDLS and CDR2 YYNGEE come from the germline V gene. V was trimmed by 0 bases and J by 4 bases, leaving 8 bases between them. The CDR3 DNA reads TGTGCCAGCAGCGTAGGAGGAAATTATAATTCACCCCTCCACTTT. Its translation is CASSVGGNYNSPLHF.